These 5 T cell receptor beta chains were all obtained from the same sample, sequenced in a study of T cell responses to AZD1222 COVID-19 vaccine. The protocol was immunoSEQ multiplex PCR, while the TCRdb copy is restricted to in-frame clones and leaves out a portion. The sample holds 150,000 to 200,000 clones, just under 90% seen once. Source: peripheral blood, taken 28 days after the second dose of the MenACWY control vaccine. These receptors were taken from an adult who received the MenACWY meningococcal vaccine as a control.

This clone was seen a few times. The rearrangement links TRBV27 to TRBJ2-2; 10 bases agree with TRBD2. The germline CDR1 and CDR2 sequences are MNHEY and SMNVEV (reference sequence). J gave up 7 bases and V 8 bases, and 4 bases lay outside the gene matches. The CDR3 loop spans 13 amino acids. The CDR3 region is CASGTSAVGELFF. The CDR3 DNA reads TGTGCCAGCGGGACTAGCGCGGTCGGGGAGCTGTTTTTT.

This chain joins TRBV7-9 and TRBJ2-2; maybe TRBD2 (6 bases). This CDR3 has 17 amino acids. The V gene's germline CDR1 is SEHNR and CDR2 FQNEAQ (reference sequence). V lost 7 bases and J lost 7, with 25 bases in between. For the CDR3, the DNA is TGTGCCAGCACCCCTCTCTACGGGACTCCAGTGGTCGGGGAGCTGTTTTTT. Translation gives CASTPLYGTPVVGELFF. Supplemented by reference TRBV7-9 and TRBJ2-2, the full variable domain reads DTGVSQNPRHKITKRGQNVTFRCDPISEHNRLYWYRQTLGQGPEFLTYFQNEAQLEKSRLLSDRFSAERPKGSFSTLEIQRTEQGDSAMYLCASTPLYGTPVVGELFFGEGSRLTVL.

The chain is built from TRBV27 and TRBJ1-6, with TRBD1 matching 8 bases. In germline, CDR1 is MNHEY, CDR2 SMNVEV (reference sequence). The V gene end was trimmed by 5 bases and the J gene end by 9 bases; junction bases not matched to a gene: 12. This CDR3 is built from 16 residues. The CDR3 DNA is TGTGCCAGCAGTCCCCAGGCCAGGGGGCCGCGTTCACCCCTCCACTTT. Protein product: CASSPQARGPRSPLHF.

The chain couples TRBV11-2 to TRBJ2-3; D could derive from TRBD1 or TRBD2 (5 bases each). The V gene lost 6 bases and the J gene lost 0 bases, with 10 bases spanning the gap. The CDR3 runs to 14 residues. Germline V gene lookup returns CDR1 SGHAT and CDR2 FQNNGV. The CDR3 loop is CASSLGRSTDTQYF. The CDR3 DNA sequence: TGTGCCAGCAGTTTGGGACGTAGCACAGATACGCAGTATTTT. The whole variable domain, remainder taken from reference TRBV11-2 and TRBJ2-3, is EAGVAQSPRYKIIEKRQSVAFWCNPISGHATLYWYQQILGQGPKLLIQFQNNGVVDDSQLPKDRFSAERLKGVDSTLKIQPAKLEDSAVYLCASSLGRSTDTQYFGPGTRLTVL.

The chain employs TRBV5-6 and TRBJ2-1; D gene unclear. From germline, CDR1 is SGHDT and CDR2 YYEEEE. The CDR3 has 14 amino acids. V was trimmed by 2 bases and J by 6 bases, leaving 12 bases between them. CDR3 protein: CASSFISRFNEQFF. CDR3 DNA sequence: TGTGCCAGCAGCTTTATTTCTAGGTTCAATGAGCAGTTCTTC.